This TCR beta chain was documented in a study of shared clonotypes between healthy human individuals. Study-level findings and limits: Rarefaction indicated that sorted-subset sequencing remained incomplete although depth was large. Larger estimated richness was generally seen in naive subsets than in memory subsets. Unshared clonotypes carried lower generation probabilities than those common to all four donors.

Concerning this clone itself: Antigen: not known. The sample contains more than one DNA sequence encoding this CDR3.

CD45RO-negative cells were positively selected for CCR7, leaving out terminally differentiated effector memory CD45RA+ cells. Germline CDR1 is MNHEY and CDR2 is SMNVEV (reference sequence). The CDR3 loop spans 13 amino acids. Trimming left V 4 bases short and J 0 bases short, with 6 bases between. A deep-level run was used for the assay. Sequencing used immunoSEQ multiplex PCR; TCRdb keeps in-frame clones, though not all of them. The data show 2 million or so clones, less than 95% seen once. The sample taken for sequencing was naive CD8+ T cells sorted from blood. The J gene is TRBJ1-1, the V gene TRBV27; D possibly corresponds to TRBD1 (5 bases). The sequence came from a man aged 18 to 29 in good health. The CDR3 sequence is CASSSTVNTEAFF. The CDR3 DNA sequence: TGTGCCAGCAGTTCGACAGTGAACACTGAAGCTTTCTTT.